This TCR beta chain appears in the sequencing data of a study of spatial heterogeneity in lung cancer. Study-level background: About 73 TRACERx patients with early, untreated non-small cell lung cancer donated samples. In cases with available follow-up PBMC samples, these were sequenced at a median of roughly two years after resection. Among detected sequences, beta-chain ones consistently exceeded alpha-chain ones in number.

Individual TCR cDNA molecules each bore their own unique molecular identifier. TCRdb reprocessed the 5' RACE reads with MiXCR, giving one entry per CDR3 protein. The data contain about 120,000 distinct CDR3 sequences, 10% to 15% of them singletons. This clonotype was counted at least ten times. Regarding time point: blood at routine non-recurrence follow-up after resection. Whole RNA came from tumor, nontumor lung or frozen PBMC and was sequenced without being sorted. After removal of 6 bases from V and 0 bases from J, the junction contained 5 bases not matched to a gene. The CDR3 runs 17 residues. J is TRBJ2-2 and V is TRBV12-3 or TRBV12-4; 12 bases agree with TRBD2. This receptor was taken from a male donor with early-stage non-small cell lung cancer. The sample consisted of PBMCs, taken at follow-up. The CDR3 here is CASSRTSGAPNTGELFF. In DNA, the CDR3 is TGTGCCAGCAGCCGGACTAGCGGGGCCCCGAACACCGGGGAGCTGTTTTTT.